This T cell receptor beta chain appears in the sequencing data of a study of a mutant IDH1 vaccine in newly diagnosed glioma. Study as a whole: Patients began vaccination 4-6 weeks after radiotherapy alone, or with temozolomide cycles. Pretreatment consisted of radiotherapy, temozolomide, or both, with most receiving both.

Study-wide results and limits: Seemingly, pseudoprogression had no relation to changes in the top peripheral T cell clonotypes.

Germline V CDR1 and CDR2: SGDLS, YYNGEE. The germline V and J ends were trimmed by 4 bases and 7 bases, with 11 bases remaining between them. CDR3 length: 13 amino acids. TCRdb keeps only in-frame clones here, not all; method: immunoSEQ multiplex PCR. The sample yields 30,000 to 40,000 clones, about 92% seen once. The time point here: week 47, end of study. A single vaccine dose contained 300 ug of mutant IDH1 20-mer peptide, and topical imiquimod was used with it. Each of the donors came in with new WHO grade 3 or 4 astrocytomas that were IDH1-mutant and ATRX-lost. As for this clone: As yet, its antigen is unknown.

The sequenced sample was PBMCs, obtained from a glioma patient whose treatment included an IDH1 peptide vaccine. The rearrangement uses TRBV9 and TRBJ2-2; D gene ambiguous. This clonotype was sampled from a man aged 35 to 55 with glioma. The CDR3: CASSSRVGGELFF. CDR3 sequence (DNA): TGTGCCAGCAGCAGTAGGGTGGGCGGGGAGCTGTTTTTT.